This record looks at one TCR beta chain sequence and its context. Its target is unknown. The protocol was immunoSEQ multiplex PCR, while the TCRdb copy is restricted to in-frame clones and leaves out a portion. The table records about 96,000 clones, about nine tenths of them present only once. Looked up from germline, CDR1 is MNHNY and CDR2 is SVGAGI (reference sequence). The length of the CDR3 is 14 residues. V dropped 6 bases and J dropped 4 bases, with 15 bases sitting between them. The data are from a study of T cell responses to AZD1222 COVID-19 vaccine. The overall study: Pooled in the analysis were second doses at about 4 or about 12 weeks. Study-wide findings and caveats: Repertoires were obtained solely post-peak T cell response. Increased Spike-specific TCR breadth and depth were observed after two AZD1222 doses. Baseline serology detected seropositivity in only six AZD1222 recipients.

The rearrangement uses TRBV6-6 and TRBJ1-1; no firm D call. This sequence originates from an adult in good health. Here the sequenced sample was peripheral blood, taken on day 0 of AZD1222 vaccination. The CDR3, as DNA: TGTGCCAGCAGACGCGGGGTGACGGGCACTGAAGCTTTCTTT. Amino acids: CASRRGVTGTEAFF.